These 29 T cell receptor beta chains were all obtained from the same sample, sequenced in a study of blood T cell repertoires in COVID-19. Profiled with immunoSEQ multiplex PCR; TCRdb holds only in-frame clones, not every one. The table records some 250,000 clones, about 90% of them present only once. The sequenced sample was PBMCs or T cells enriched from blood (not recorded which). The receptors stem from a human donor in a cohort exposed to, infected with or recovered from COVID-19 (not recorded which). The donor label of this sample is uncertain.

The rearrangement links TRBV19 to TRBJ2-5; TRBD2 might be the D (5 bases). This CDR3 region has 12 residues. The germline V gene has CDR1 LNHDA and CDR2 SQIVND (reference sequence). The V end was cut by 6 bases, the J end by 7 bases, with 12 bases between. CDR3 in amino acids: CASRHPRGTQYF. In DNA, the CDR3 is TGTGCCAGTAGGCATCCCCGGGGGACCCAGTACTTC.

The genes are TRBV10-3 and TRBJ2-3; TRBD2 aligns across 10 bases. CDR1 is ENHRY, CDR2 SYGVKD, per germline. This CDR3 comprises 17 residues. Trimming took 0 bases from V and 2 from J; bases not matched to a gene: 5. The CDR3 spells CAISESQRGGFTDTQYF. CDR3 sequence (DNA): TGTGCCATCAGTGAGTCGCAGCGGGGGGGCTTCACAGATACGCAGTATTTT.

J is TRBJ2-3 and V is TRBV3-1 (or the pseudogene TRBV3-2); 8 nucleotides match TRBD2. Germline CDR1 is LGHDT and CDR2 is YNNKEL (reference sequence). The CDR3 totals 16 residues. Trimming removed 1 base from V and 1 base from J; junction bases left unmatched: 4. The CDR3 region has the DNA TGTGCCAGCAGCCAAGCCGCGGGGGGCCGCACAGATACGCAGTATTTT. Amino acid sequence: CASSQAAGGRTDTQYF.

Details on this clone: This sample includes further DNA sequences coding for the same CDR3. The chain couples TRBV2 to TRBJ2-5; D may be TRBD2 (6 bases). Looked up from germline, CDR1 is SNHLY and CDR2 is FYNNEI. CDR3 length: 14 residues. Trimming pared 6 bases from V and 5 bases from J, leaving 16 bases between. Written as DNA, the CDR3 is TGTGCCAGCAGCCGGCCGGGAGTAGTGGAGACCCAGTACTTC. Translated, it gives CASSRPGVVETQYF.

This chain joins TRBV19 and TRBJ1-1, with a weak D call TRBD1 (5 bases). The length of the CDR3 is 14 residues. The V and J ends lost 10 bases and 1 base respectively, with 16 bases between them. From germline, CDR1 is LNHDA and CDR2 SQIVND (reference sequence). The DNA of the CDR3 is TGTGCCACCCGTGGGGGGGGGACGAACACTGAAGCTTTCTTT. It yields the protein CATRGGGTNTEAFF. Using reference TRBV19 and TRBJ1-1 for the parts outside the CDR3, the full variable domain is DGGITQSPKYLFRKEGQNVTLSCEQNLNHDAMYWYRQDPGQGLRLIYYSQIVNDFQKGDIAEGYSVSREKKESFPLTVTSAQKNPTAFYLCATRGGGTNTEAFFGQGTRLTVV.

The rearrangement joins TRBV7-2 to TRBJ1-6; 8 bases map to TRBD1. Germline lookup yields CDR1 SGHTA and CDR2 FQGNSA. This CDR3 spans 16 amino acids. The V segment lost 8 bases and the J segment 7 bases; nucleotides outside the gene matches: 13. CDR3 loop: CASVTGPGGANSPLHF. In nucleotides, the CDR3 is TGTGCCAGCGTCACTGGCCCAGGGGGCGCGAATTCACCCCTCCACTTT.

This rearrangement joins TRBV11-2 to TRBJ1-1; possible D gene TRBD1, 5 bases. CDR1 and CDR2 from the germline V gene are SGHAT and FQNNGV. The ends were cut back, 6 bases at V and 4 bases at J, with 15 bases in the middle. The CDR3 has 14 amino acids. The CDR3 nucleotides are TGTGCCAGCAGTCTATATTCAGGGCTCACTGAAGCTTTCTTT. Translation gives CASSLYSGLTEAFF.

Note on this clone: The CDR3 end shows no conserved phenylalanine or tryptophan, and so a read error is likely. The limits of the CDR3 on the DNA are not certain, so only TCRdb's listed CDR3 is given. The chain uses TRBV12-3 or TRBV12-4 and TRBJ2-7; TRBD2 was called by the table and not checked on the DNA. The CDR3 has 13 residues if both end residues are counted. Here the CDR3 reads CASSQAGGQQVFS.

This clone was detected a few times. This chain joins TRBV4-2 and TRBJ1-6, with 9 bases fitting TRBD1. V was clipped by 4 bases and J by 4 bases; unmatched bases: 11. Germline CDR1 and CDR2: LGHNA and YNFKEQ. CDR3 length: 18 residues. CDR3: CASSPRNRDRAYNSPLHF. The CDR3 DNA reads as TGTGCCAGCAGCCCTCGTAACCGGGACAGGGCATATAATTCACCCCTCCACTTT.

V and J are TRBV7-2 and TRBJ1-2; 7 positions match TRBD1. Trimming cost V 1 base and J 3 bases; bases outside gene matches: 8. The CDR3 runs 16 residues. The germline CDR1 and CDR2 sequences are SGHTA and FQGNSA. CDR3 region: CASSLGFSTGHYGYTF. The CDR3 coding sequence is TGTGCCAGCAGCTTAGGCTTCTCGACAGGGCACTATGGCTACACCTTC. The whole variable domain, remainder taken from reference TRBV7-2 and TRBJ1-2, is GAGVSQSPSNKVTEKGKDVELRCDPISGHTALYWYRQSLGQGLEFLIYFQGNSAPDKSGLPSDRFSAERTGGSVSTLTIQRTQQEDSAVYLCASSLGFSTGHYGYTFGSGTRLTVV.

The chain links TRBV11-2 to TRBJ1-1, with D possibly matching TRBD1 (5 bases). The germline V gene encodes CDR1 SGHAT and CDR2 FQNNGV. V shed 1 base and J shed 6 bases, with 12 bases lying between them. There are 14 residues in the CDR3. The CDR3 protein is CASSLGPGRAEAFF. CDR3 DNA: TGTGCCAGCAGCTTAGGTCCAGGGAGGGCTGAAGCTTTCTTT.

V is TRBV14 and J is TRBJ1-2, with a weak D call TRBD1 (5 bases). V lost 0 bases, J lost 8 bases, and 13 bases lay in between. The CDR3 extends over 14 amino acids. Per the germline V gene, CDR1 is SGHDN and CDR2 is FVKESK. CDR3: CASSQDQGSMGYTF. CDR3 coding DNA: TGTGCCAGCAGCCAAGATCAGGGCAGTATGGGCTACACCTTC.

The genes are TRBV10-3 and TRBJ2-1; D is uncertain. Trimming cost V 2 bases and J 7 bases, with 6 bases left between them. This CDR3 spans 12 amino acids. Germline V lookup: CDR1 ENHRY, CDR2 SYGVKD. CDR3 protein: CAISEPRNEQFF. The CDR3, as DNA: TGTGCCATCAGTGAGCCCAGAAATGAGCAGTTCTTC.

The J gene is TRBJ2-3, the V gene TRBV5-1, with TRBD2 matching 8 bases. Germline CDR1 is SGHRS and CDR2 is YFSETQ. This CDR3 is built from 20 residues. Trimming cost V 0 bases and J 2 bases; bases outside gene matches: 17. CDR3 in amino acids: CASSLVRGGVVAGTTDTQYF. The DNA of the CDR3 is TGCGCCAGCAGCTTGGTCCGGGGTGGTGTGGTAGCGGGGACCACAGATACGCAGTATTTT. Supplemented by reference TRBV5-1 and TRBJ2-3, the full variable domain reads KAGVTQTPRYLIKTRGQQVTLSCSPISGHRSVSWYQQTPGQGLQFLFEYFSETQRNKGNFPGRFSGRQFSNSRSEMNVSTLELGDSALYLCASSLVRGGVVAGTTDTQYFGPGTRLTVL.

V gene TRBV11-2 combines with J gene TRBJ1-6, with D uncertain. V lost 3 bases and J lost 7, with 10 bases in between. Germline loops: CDR1 SGHAT, CDR2 FQNNGV. CDR3 length equals 14 residues. Here the CDR3 DNA reads TGTGCCAGCAGCTTTGACTATCGGAATTCACCCCTCCACTTT. Its protein product is CASSFDYRNSPLHF.

This chain links TRBV5-5 with TRBJ2-7; TRBD1 matches 7 bases. The junction had 3 bases not matched to a gene; V was cut back by 6 bases and J by 0 bases. The germline V gene encodes CDR1 SGHKS and CDR2 YYEKEE (reference sequence). The length of the CDR3 is 13 residues. The chain's CDR3 is CASKTGLSYEQYF. As DNA, the CDR3 is TGTGCCAGCAAGACAGGGCTCTCCTACGAGCAGTACTTC.

The chain couples TRBV5-4 to TRBJ1-1; a weak D match, TRBD1 (5 bases). From germline, CDR1 is SGHNT and CDR2 YYREEE (reference sequence). This CDR3 region has 13 residues. The ends were cut back, 0 bases at V and 8 bases at J, with 11 bases in the middle. This CDR3 reads CASSLVGLQEAFF. CDR3 DNA sequence: TGTGCCAGCAGCTTGGTGGGGCTGCAGGAAGCTTTCTTT.

This chain connects TRBV27 to TRBJ2-6; perhaps TRBD1 as D (6 bases). Germline assignment: CDR1 MNHEY and CDR2 SMNVEV (reference sequence). V gave up 2 bases and J gave up 1 base, with 12 bases separating them. This CDR3 spans 17 amino acids. CDR3 amino acids: CASSLGRGYSGANVLTF. CDR3 DNA sequence: TGTGCCAGCAGTTTAGGCAGGGGCTATTCTGGGGCCAACGTCCTGACTTTC.

CDR3 bases: TGTGCCAGCCAGGAGGACAGGGTCTCTGGAAACACCATATATTTT. This codes for CASQEDRVSGNTIYF. This chain joins TRBV2 and TRBJ1-3, with 8 bases lining up with TRBD1. Per germline, CDR1 SNHLY and CDR2 FYNNEI. The CDR3 is made up of 15 amino acids. The V segment lost 8 bases and the J segment 0 bases; nucleotides outside the gene matches: 6.

V gene TRBV14 combines with J gene TRBJ2-1; D gene unclear. Trimming removed 4 bases from V and 7 bases from J, with 5 bases in between. Germline V lookup: CDR1 SGHDN, CDR2 FVKESK. CDR3 size: 11 residues. CDR3 sequence: CASSLNNEQFF. CDR3 DNA: TGTGCCAGCAGCCTTAATAATGAGCAGTTCTTC.

This CDR3 reads CASSRESGSSTQYF. Here the CDR3 DNA reads TGTGCCAGCAGTAGGGAGTCAGGATCCTCTACGCAGTATTTT. V is TRBV2 and J is TRBJ2-3; D is possibly TRBD2 (5 bases). V was trimmed by 5 bases and J by 8 bases, leaving 17 bases between them. The length of the CDR3 is 14 residues. Germline CDR1 SNHLY, CDR2 FYNNEI.

This clone appeared a few times. The chain recombines TRBV15 with TRBJ2-5, with TRBD2 matching over 7 bases. This CDR3 is built from 16 residues. V lost 0 bases and J lost 1; bases outside the gene matches: 5. Germline V gene lookup returns CDR1 LNHNV and CDR2 YYDKDF (reference sequence). The CDR3 spells CATSRDERGIQETQYF. CDR3 nucleotides: TGTGCCACCAGCAGAGATGAGCGGGGTATCCAAGAGACCCAGTACTTC.

V is TRBV7-2 and J is TRBJ1-1; tentatively, D is TRBD1 (6 bases). Germline CDR1 and CDR2: SGHTA and FQGNSA. The length of the CDR3 is 15 residues. The V gene lost 2 bases and the J gene lost 1 base, with 11 bases spanning the gap. Here the CDR3 reads CASSLQGRGNTEAFF. The CDR3, as DNA: TGTGCCAGCAGCTTACAGGGGAGGGGGAACACTGAAGCTTTCTTT.

This clone was counted only a few times. This chain joins TRBV7-9 and TRBJ2-7, with TRBD1 identical over 10 bases. Germline-derived CDR1 and CDR2 are SEHNR and FQNEAQ (reference sequence). The CDR3 consists of 16 residues. V gave up 5 bases and J gave up 5 bases; unmatched junction bases: 12. The CDR3 DNA reads as TGTGCCAGCAGCCCCTCCCGTGGGACAGGGGTACACGAGCAGTACTTC. Translation: CASSPSRGTGVHEQYF.

J is TRBJ1-5 and V is TRBV2; TRBD1 agrees at 9 bases. V shed 1 base, J shed 9 bases, and the junction held 7 bases outside the gene matches. Germline loops: CDR1 SNHLY, CDR2 FYNNEI. The CDR3 has 15 amino acids. The CDR3 protein is CASSEEGTGFTPQHF. The CDR3 nucleotides read TGTGCCAGCAGTGAAGAAGGGACAGGGTTCACGCCCCAGCATTTT.

This clone was counted a single time. CDR3: CASSIRGKQPQHF. Here the CDR3 DNA reads TGTGCCAGTAGTATCCGGGGGAAACAGCCCCAGCATTTT. The chain recombines TRBV19 with TRBJ1-5; perhaps TRBD1 as D (5 bases). Germline CDR1 and CDR2: LNHDA and SQIVND (reference sequence). Trimming removed 3 bases from V and 7 bases from J, with 10 bases in between. This CDR3 has 13 amino acids. Looking up the rest from reference TRBV19 and TRBJ1-5 gives the full variable domain: DGGITQSPKYLFRKEGQNVTLSCEQNLNHDAMYWYRQDPGQGLRLIYYSQIVNDFQKGDIAEGYSVSREKKESFPLTVTSAQKNPTAFYLCASSIRGKQPQHFGDGTRLSIL.

The chain joins TRBV2 to TRBJ2-5, with 13 bases identical to TRBD2. Germline CDR1 SNHLY, CDR2 FYNNEI. V lost 6 bases, J lost 5 bases, and 0 bases stayed unmatched. This CDR3 has 13 amino acids. CDR3 sequence reads: CASRGLAGETQYF. The CDR3 DNA is TGTGCCAGCAGGGGACTAGCGGGGGAGACCCAGTACTTC. The full variable domain, completed using reference TRBV2 and TRBJ2-5, is EPEVTQTPSHQVTQMGQEVILRCVPISNHLYFYWYRQILGQKVEFLVSFYNNEISEKSEIFDDQFSVERPDGSNFTLKIRSTKLEDSAMYFCASRGLAGETQYFGPGTRLLVL.

The chain uses TRBV7-9 and TRBJ1-2, with D maybe TRBD1 (5 bases). Germline CDR1 SEHNR, CDR2 FQNEAQ (reference sequence). The CDR3 totals 12 residues. V lost 5 bases, J lost 3 bases, and 7 bases lay in between. The CDR3 bases are TGTGCCAGCAGCCCGACAGACTATGGCTACACCTTC. Encoded protein: CASSPTDYGYTF. Looking up the rest from reference TRBV7-9 and TRBJ1-2 gives the full variable domain: DTGVSQNPRHKITKRGQNVTFRCDPISEHNRLYWYRQTLGQGPEFLTYFQNEAQLEKSRLLSDRFSAERPKGSFSTLEIQRTEQGDSAMYLCASSPTDYGYTFGSGTRLTVV.

In DNA form, the CDR3 reads TGTGCCAGCAGCTTAGTCGGGACACGAGATGGCTACACCTTC. It encodes CASSLVGTRDGYTF. This chain connects TRBV7-9 to TRBJ1-2; D possibly corresponds to TRBD1 (6 bases). Trimming cost V 1 base and J 6 bases, with 12 bases left between them. This CDR3 is built from 14 residues. Germline lookup yields CDR1 SEHNR and CDR2 FQNEAQ (reference sequence). The full variable domain, completed using reference TRBV7-9 and TRBJ1-2, is DTGVSQNPRHKITKRGQNVTFRCDPISEHNRLYWYRQTLGQGPEFLTYFQNEAQLEKSRLLSDRFSAERPKGSFSTLEIQRTEQGDSAMYLCASSLVGTRDGYTFGSGTRLTVV.